These 16 T cell receptor beta chains originate from one sample sequenced in a study of T cells after yellow fever vaccination. TCRdb recomputed calls from the 5' RACE reads with MiXCR, one row per CDR3 protein. The table has approximately 120,000 distinct CDR3 sequences, nearly 15% seen once. The sample consisted of CD8+ T cells sorted from PBMCs, taken 5 days after the yellow fever booster vaccination. These receptors were taken from a man between 18 and 29 years old who received the YFV17D yellow fever vaccine.

This clonotype occurred a few times. The V gene is TRBV2, the J gene TRBJ2-1; D remains unclear. This CDR3 has 15 amino acids. V was shortened by 3 bases and J by 4 bases, with 13 bases between the two germline ends. The germline gives CDR1 SNHLY, CDR2 FYNNEI. For the CDR3, the DNA is TGTGCCAGCAGTGATGGGGTGGAAGGTTACAATGAGCAGTTCTTC. It yields the protein CASSDGVEGYNEQFF.

This clonotype was seen only a few times. The rearrangement links TRBV7-2 to TRBJ2-1; the D gene is possibly TRBD1 (7 bases). V was cut by 0 bases and J by 5 bases, with 11 bases left in between. The CDR3 is made up of 15 amino acids. Germline CDR1 SGHTA, CDR2 FQGNSA. CDR3 nucleotides: TGTGCCAGCAGCTTAGCACAGGGGACTGACAATGAGCAGTTCTTC. Amino acid sequence: CASSLAQGTDNEQFF.

The chain is built from TRBV4-3 and TRBJ2-1; 10 bases map to TRBD1. With V trimmed by 4 bases and J by 8 bases, 8 bases remained unmatched. Germline CDR1 is LGHNA and CDR2 is YSLEER. The CDR3 is 15 residues long. The CDR3 nucleotides are TGCGCCAGCAGCCGGACCGGGACAGGGGTCGATGAGCAGTTCTTC. It codes for CASSRTGTGVDEQFF.

This chain connects TRBV2 to TRBJ1-1; 7 positions match TRBD1. Germline V gene data show CDR1 as SNHLY and CDR2 as FYNNEI. The V and J ends lost 5 bases and 9 bases, in that order; junction bases with no gene match: 21. This CDR3 is 17 amino acids long. The CDR3 spells CASSTTGVYGPGRQAFF. CDR3 coding DNA: TGTGCCAGCAGTACCACAGGGGTATATGGCCCAGGCCGGCAAGCTTTCTTT.

This clonotype has ten or more counts. The genes are TRBV28 and TRBJ2-7; a weak D match, TRBD2 (6 bases). Germline V lookup: CDR1 MDHEN, CDR2 SYDVKM. The CDR3 contains 13 residues. V gave up 3 bases and J gave up 1 base, with 7 bases separating them. The CDR3 loop reads CASSFGTSYEQYV. The CDR3 coding sequence is TGTGCCAGCAGTTTTGGGACTTCCTACGAGCAGTACGTC.

This chain joins TRBV11-2 and TRBJ2-7; 7 bases map to TRBD1. This CDR3 has 14 amino acids. Germline V gene sequence: CDR1 SGHAT, CDR2 FQNNGV. V lost 5 bases and J lost 2; bases outside the gene matches: 6. In nucleotides, the CDR3 is TGTGCCAGCAGCAGACCGGGACAGACCTACGAGCAGTACTTC. It specifies CASSRPGQTYEQYF.

In this sample, this clonotype turned up a few times. CDR3 sequence: CASSLGGNNSPLHF. The CDR3 bases are TGTGCCAGCAGTTTAGGAGGGAATAATTCACCCCTCCACTTT. The V gene is TRBV12-3 or TRBV12-4, the J gene TRBJ1-6; D uncertain. Trimming shortened V by 1 base and J by 5 bases, and 6 bases separated the two germline ends. The CDR3 runs to 14 residues.

The chain links TRBV6-5 to TRBJ2-7; the D gene could be TRBD1 or TRBD2 (6 bases each). Germline CDR1 and CDR2: MNHEY and SVGAGI. The CDR3 length is 15 residues. V lost 6 bases to trimming and J lost 0 bases, with 15 bases between them. CDR3 sequence: CASSPGDGGSYEQYV. In DNA, the CDR3 is TGTGCCAGCAGCCCAGGGGACGGGGGCTCCTACGAGCAGTACGTC.

This clonotype came up a few times. The V and J genes are TRBV6-2 or TRBV6-3 and TRBJ2-7; D unclear. Germline CDR1 MNHEY, CDR2 SVGEGT. V dropped 0 bases and J dropped 2 bases, with 5 bases sitting between them. The CDR3 loop spans 13 amino acids. CDR3 nucleotides: TGTGCCAGCAGTTACTCCCTCACCTACGAGCAGTACTTC. Its protein product is CASSYSLTYEQYF.

The V call is TRBV6-2 or TRBV6-3, the J call TRBJ2-1; the D is unclear. V lost 0 bases and J lost 3, with 6 bases in between. The CDR3 spans 14 residues. Germline CDR1 reads MNHEY; CDR2 reads SVGEGT. The DNA for the CDR3 is TGTGCCAGCAGTTACTCGACGAGCTACAATGAGCAGTTCTTC. It is translated as CASSYSTSYNEQFF.

Only a few counts were recorded for this clonotype. V is TRBV5-1 and J is TRBJ1-3, with D unresolved. Per the germline V gene, CDR1 is SGHRS and CDR2 is YFSETQ. Trimming removed 2 bases from V and 2 bases from J, with 5 bases in between. The CDR3 covers 13 residues. CDR3 sequence: CASSFNAGNTIYF. The CDR3 DNA follows: TGCGCCAGCAGCTTTAATGCTGGAAACACCATATATTTT.

This clonotype was found a few times. The chain links TRBV5-6 to TRBJ1-1; perhaps TRBD1 as D (6 bases). This CDR3 has 14 amino acids. Between the trimmed V and J ends, which lost 3 bases and 6 bases, there was a span of 15 bases. CDR1 and CDR2 from the germline V gene are SGHDT and YYEEEE. The CDR3 loop is CASSYNREWAEAFF. Written as DNA, the CDR3 is TGTGCCAGCAGCTATAACAGGGAGTGGGCTGAAGCTTTCTTT.

This clonotype was seen once. The V gene is TRBV5-5, the J gene TRBJ1-1; 7 bases are shared with TRBD1. The germline V gene has CDR1 SGHKS and CDR2 YYEKEE (reference sequence). The V segment lost 3 bases and the J segment 1 base; nucleotides outside the gene matches: 6. CDR3 length: 15 amino acids. The CDR3 region is CASSSLGQPNTEAFF. As DNA, the CDR3 is TGTGCCAGCAGCTCCCTGGGACAGCCGAACACTGAAGCTTTCTTT.

In this sample, this clonotype turned up a few times. V usage is TRBV4-1 and J usage is TRBJ1-1, with D unclear. The germline V and J ends were trimmed by 3 bases and 1 base, with 9 bases remaining between them. Germline V gives CDR1 MGHRA, CDR2 YSYEKL. This CDR3 has 14 residues. In DNA, the CDR3 is TGCGCCAGCAGCCATTCAGCAGGGAACACTGAAGCTTTCTTT. This sequence encodes CASSHSAGNTEAFF.

This clonotype has a handful of counts. V usage is TRBV27 and J usage is TRBJ2-1; TRBD2 agrees at 11 bases. The V and J ends lost 5 bases and 1 base, in that order; junction bases with no gene match: 7. This CDR3 contains 17 residues. Germline assignment: CDR1 MNHEY and CDR2 SMNVEV (reference sequence). CDR3 bases: TGTGCCAGCAGTCTCCTAACTAGCGGGGGTTCCTACAATGAGCAGTTCTTC. Residues: CASSLLTSGGSYNEQFF.

This chain links TRBV5-1 with TRBJ1-1, with TRBD1 as a possible D gene (5 bases). The V and J ends lost 3 bases and 0 bases respectively, with 12 bases between them. This CDR3 comprises 15 residues. CDR1 SGHRS and CDR2 YFSETQ come from the germline V gene. CDR3 amino acids: CASSSGLGMNTEAFF. The DNA for the CDR3 is TGCGCCAGCAGCTCAGGGTTGGGTATGAACACTGAAGCTTTCTTT.